Listed here are 14 T cell receptor beta chains from one sample, sequenced in a study of blood T cells in healthy people across ages. A sample-barcoded 5' primer and a J-beta primer mix were used in a second PCR of about 7 to 12 cycles. TCRdb passed the 5' RACE reads through MiXCR, listing each CDR3 protein once. The repertoire holds about 1.5 million distinct CDR3 sequences, with 42% as singletons. Material for sequencing was blood. All receptors derive from a woman between 18 and 29 years old in good health.

This clonotype was detected a few times. The rearrangement joins TRBV12-3 or TRBV12-4 to TRBJ2-5, with D perhaps matching TRBD1 or TRBD2 (6 bases each). The CDR3 spans 15 residues. The V gene lost 7 bases and the J gene lost 1 base, with 16 bases spanning the gap. CDR3 amino acids: CASNPQGGTQETQYF. The CDR3, as DNA: TGTGCCAGCAACCCACAGGGAGGAACCCAAGAGACCCAGTACTTC.

This clonotype appeared many times. The CDR3 DNA is TGTGCCATCAGTGCTAACTATGGCTACACCTTC. It yields the protein CAISANYGYTF. The J gene is TRBJ1-2, the V gene TRBV10-3; the D is unclear. This CDR3 has 11 residues. Germline values: CDR1 ENHRY, CDR2 SYGVKD. V was pared by 4 bases and J by 0 bases, with 0 bases between.

The rearrangement uses TRBV7-9 and TRBJ2-3, with 10 nucleotides matching TRBD1. The germline CDR1 and CDR2 sequences are SEHNR and FQNEAQ (reference sequence). The CDR3 runs to 16 residues. V shed 4 bases and J 4 bases; nucleotides not matched to a gene: 8. The CDR3 sequence is CASSSITGTGADTQYF. The CDR3 region has the DNA TGTGCCAGCAGCTCTATAACGGGGACAGGGGCAGATACGCAGTATTTT.

The CDR3 protein is CASSQVRFEQFF. CDR3 bases: TGTGCCAGCAGCCAAGTGAGATTTGAGCAGTTCTTC. The chain is built from TRBV14 and TRBJ2-1; D is unclear. The CDR3 contains 12 residues. V shed 1 base and J shed 9 bases, with 7 bases lying between them. Germline CDR1 is SGHDN and CDR2 is FVKESK.

This sequence joins TRBV12-3 or TRBV12-4 and TRBJ2-1, with 12 bases that match TRBD2. This CDR3 contains 15 residues. V gave up 5 bases and J gave up 9 bases; unmatched junction bases: 8. CDR3 in DNA: TGTGCCAGCAGTACGCTAGCGGGGGGGCCTGGTGAGCAGTTCTTC. Translated: CASSTLAGGPGEQFF.

V usage is TRBV12-3 or TRBV12-4 and J usage is TRBJ1-2; maybe TRBD1 (5 bases). The germline V and J ends were trimmed by 6 bases and 4 bases, with 15 bases remaining between them. This CDR3 spans 14 amino acids. DNA for the CDR3: TGTGCCAGCAGCCCGGTCGGGACGCTCTATGGCTACACCTTC. It specifies CASSPVGTLYGYTF.

CDR3 sequence reads: CSARGRAPNTGELFF. The CDR3 DNA is TGCAGTGCTAGAGGTCGGGCCCCGAACACCGGGGAGCTGTTTTTT. The chain has TRBV20-1 and TRBJ2-2; the D is unclear. V lost 1 base and J 0 bases, leaving 9 bases between the germline ends. The CDR3 length is 15 residues. Germline CDR1 reads DFQATT; CDR2 reads SNEGSKA (reference sequence).

V is TRBV11-1 and J is TRBJ2-1; 12 positions agree with TRBD2. Germline V CDR1 and CDR2: SGHAT, FQDESV (reference sequence). The trim removed 3 bases at V and 6 bases at J, leaving 3 bases unmatched. This CDR3 spans 15 amino acids. In DNA, the CDR3 is TGTGCCAGCAGCTTCGGACTAGCGGGGACCAATGAGCAGTTCTTC. Protein sequence: CASSFGLAGTNEQFF.

The chain has TRBV7-2 and TRBJ1-6, with a possible D match to TRBD1 (5 bases). This CDR3 region has 15 residues. Trimming removed 1 base from V and 8 bases from J, with 12 bases in between. Germline CDR1 is SGHTA and CDR2 is FQGNSA. This CDR3 reads CASSLGGQGYSPLHF. The CDR3 region has the DNA TGTGCCAGCAGCTTAGGTGGCCAGGGCTATTCACCCCTCCACTTT.

This clonotype was counted once. The chain is built from TRBV9 and TRBJ2-3, with 8 bases lining up with TRBD2. Trimming at V came to 3 bases and at J to 0 bases, leaving 3 bases not matched to a gene. CDR1 is SGDLS and CDR2 is YYNGEE in the germline V gene. This CDR3 spans 15 amino acids. CDR3 DNA: TGTGCCAGCAGCGAGGGACTAGTCAGCACAGATACGCAGTATTTT. Translation: CASSEGLVSTDTQYF.

This sequence joins TRBV7-2 and TRBJ2-5; D possibly corresponds to TRBD2 (7 bases). CDR1 and CDR2 from the germline V gene are SGHTA and FQGNSA. CDR3 length equals 12 residues. The germline V and J ends were trimmed by 1 base and 11 bases, with 11 bases remaining between them. As DNA, the CDR3 is TGTGCCAGCAGCTTAGTGGGGAGGGGGCAGTACTTC. Its protein is CASSLVGRGQYF.

This rearrangement joins TRBV7-9 to TRBJ1-1; 7 bases are a match to TRBD1. The trim removed 5 bases at V and 1 base at J, leaving 10 bases unmatched. The CDR3 length is 16 residues. Germline CDR1 reads SEHNR; CDR2 reads FQNEAQ (reference sequence). CDR3 region: CASSNRGGAGNTEAFF. CDR3 in DNA: TGTGCCAGCAGCAATCGAGGGGGCGCCGGGAACACTGAAGCTTTCTTT. The full variable domain, in which reference TRBV7-9 and TRBJ1-1 provide the parts outside the CDR3, is DTGVSQNPRHKITKRGQNVTFRCDPISEHNRLYWYRQTLGQGPEFLTYFQNEAQLEKSRLLSDRFSAERPKGSFSTLEIQRTEQGDSAMYLCASSNRGGAGNTEAFFGQGTRLTVV.

The J gene is TRBJ1-2, the V gene TRBV7-2, with a possible D match to TRBD1 (5 bases). The CDR3 length is 13 residues. The ends were cut back, 4 bases at V and 13 bases at J, with 19 bases in the middle. Germline V gene data show CDR1 as SGHTA and CDR2 as FQGNSA. The CDR3 region is CASSSRDGTTVTF. In DNA form, the CDR3 reads TGTGCCAGCAGCTCGCGGGACGGTACGACGGTCACCTTC. The full variable domain, completed using reference TRBV7-2 and TRBJ1-2, is GAGVSQSPSNKVTEKGKDVELRCDPISGHTALYWYRQSLGQGLEFLIYFQGNSAPDKSGLPSDRFSAERTGGSVSTLTIQRTQQEDSAVYLCASSSRDGTTVTFGSGTRLTVV.

The CDR3 is CASSHGTGTPYEQYF. CDR3 nucleotide sequence: TGCGCCAGCAGCCACGGGACAGGGACTCCCTACGAGCAGTACTTC. The chain recombines TRBV5-1 with TRBJ2-7; 9 bases align to TRBD1. Per the germline V gene, CDR1 is SGHRS and CDR2 is YFSETQ. J gave up 2 bases and V 4 bases, and 7 bases lay outside the gene matches. CDR3 length equals 15 residues.